The 27 T cell receptor beta chains in this list originate from one sample, sequenced in a study of chemoradiotherapy in HPV16-positive cancers. Some clones are missing from TCRdb's copy, which holds only in-frame ones; the method was immunoSEQ multiplex PCR. Among under 20,000 clones listed, around 84% were seen once. This material consisted of blood, taken from a patient who underwent chemoradiotherapy. Receptors were obtained from a human donor with HPV-associated anogenital cancer.

The chain recombines TRBV5-1 with TRBJ1-6; D not certain. This CDR3 spans 14 amino acids. Germline V gives CDR1 SGHRS, CDR2 YFSETQ. V gave up 4 bases and J gave up 8 bases, with 13 bases separating them. CDR3 DNA: TGCGCCAGCAGCCCCTCGTCTGATTATTCACCCCTCCACTTT. Translation gives CASSPSSDYSPLHF.

The chain carries TRBV2 and TRBJ2-7; TRBD2 aligns across 9 bases. J lost 3 bases, V lost 3 bases, and 6 bases had no gene match. The germline gives CDR1 SNHLY, CDR2 FYNNEI. The CDR3 runs to 15 residues. CDR3 sequence (DNA): TGTGCCAGCAGTGAGGGTAGCGGGGGTCTCTACGAGCAGTACTTC. It specifies CASSEGSGGLYEQYF.

About this clone itself: The sample holds other DNA sequences that translate to the same CDR3. The gene calls are TRBV6-1 and TRBJ2-5; 9 nucleotides agree with TRBD2. CDR1 and CDR2 from the germline V gene are MNHNS and SASEGT. This CDR3 has 15 residues. V lost 4 bases to trimming and J lost 0 bases; unmatched junction nucleotides: 3. The CDR3 coding sequence is TGTGCCAGCAGTGGGTTAGCGGGGGACCAAGAGACCCAGTACTTC. Its translation: CASSGLAGDQETQYF.

This chain uses TRBV6-5 with TRBJ2-5; D is unresolved. In germline, CDR1 is MNHEY, CDR2 SVGAGI. V was shortened by 4 bases and J by 2 bases, with 8 bases between the two germline ends. The CDR3 runs to 13 residues. The CDR3 protein is CASSSWDQETQYF. The CDR3 DNA reads as TGTGCCAGCAGTTCGTGGGATCAAGAGACCCAGTACTTC.

The genes are TRBV25-1 and TRBJ1-5; D remains ambiguous. Per germline, CDR1 MGHDK and CDR2 SYGVNS. The CDR3 extends over 12 amino acids. Trimming removed 5 bases from V and 4 bases from J, with 6 bases in between. CDR3 residues: CASSTLNQPQHF. CDR3 coding DNA: TGTGCCAGCAGTACACTAAATCAGCCCCAGCATTTT.

This chain links TRBV9 with TRBJ2-7; D is ambiguous. The CDR3 contains 12 residues. CDR1 SGDLS and CDR2 YYNGEE come from the germline V gene. Trimming cost V 0 bases and J 6 bases, with 7 bases left between them. CDR3 sequence reads: CASSVEGGEQYF. CDR3 DNA sequence: TGTGCCAGCAGCGTAGAGGGCGGCGAGCAGTACTTC.

This chain links TRBV27 with TRBJ1-1; 8 nucleotides line up with TRBD1. The V gene end was trimmed by 0 bases and the J gene end by 5 bases; junction bases not matched to a gene: 5. Germline CDR1 reads MNHEY; CDR2 reads SMNVEV (reference sequence). The CDR3 loop spans 15 amino acids. For the CDR3, the DNA is TGTGCCAGCAGTTTATCTACAGGGGGTTGGACTGAAGCTTTCTTT. This codes for CASSLSTGGWTEAFF.

This chain connects TRBV27 to TRBJ1-5; D call uncertain. Germline CDR1 reads MNHEY; CDR2 reads SMNVEV (reference sequence). The CDR3 runs 11 residues. Trimming shortened V by 8 bases and J by 3 bases, and 5 bases separated the two germline ends. The CDR3 protein is CASGINQPQHF. CDR3 nucleotides: TGTGCCAGCGGAATCAATCAGCCCCAGCATTTT.

The chain has TRBV9 and TRBJ2-2; 7 positions match TRBD1. There are 15 residues in the CDR3. Germline V gene sequence: CDR1 SGDLS, CDR2 YYNGEE. The ends lost 0 bases at V and 4 bases at J; junction bases unmatched: 3. The CDR3 loop is CASSVEGGGTGELFF. CDR3 nucleotides: TGTGCCAGCAGCGTAGAAGGGGGCGGCACCGGGGAGCTGTTTTTT.

CDR3 region: CASSFYNEQFF. The CDR3 region has the DNA TGTGCCAGCAGTTTCTACAATGAGCAGTTCTTC. The rearrangement joins TRBV27 to TRBJ2-1, with no clear D. The CDR3 is made up of 11 amino acids. Germline V gene lookup returns CDR1 MNHEY and CDR2 SMNVEV (reference sequence). Trimming took off 3 bases at V and 3 bases at J, with 0 bases between the two ends.

The chain uses TRBV7-9 and TRBJ2-1; D call uncertain. This CDR3 is built from 10 residues. V gave up 4 bases and J gave up 10 bases, with 5 bases separating them. Germline CDR1 and CDR2: SEHNR and FQNEAQ (reference sequence). The CDR3 protein is CASSSLEQFF. The CDR3, as DNA: TGTGCCAGCAGCTCCCTAGAGCAGTTCTTC. The whole variable domain, filled in from reference TRBV7-9 and TRBJ2-1, reads DTGVSQNPRHKITKRGQNVTFRCDPISEHNRLYWYRQTLGQGPEFLTYFQNEAQLEKSRLLSDRFSAERPKGSFSTLEIQRTEQGDSAMYLCASSSLEQFFGPGTRLTVL.

V gene TRBV28 combines with J gene TRBJ1-2; a weak D match, TRBD1 (5 bases). This CDR3 region has 16 residues. The germline V and J ends were trimmed by 4 bases and 7 bases, with 22 bases remaining between them. Germline V CDR1 and CDR2: MDHEN, SYDVKM. CDR3: CASSSTVQGWVSGYTF. The CDR3 DNA is TGTGCCAGCAGTTCCACGGTGCAGGGCTGGGTCTCTGGCTACACCTTC.

The chain carries TRBV10-2 and TRBJ2-7; D gene ambiguous. Germline CDR1 and CDR2: WSHSY and SAAADI. V was cut by 5 bases and J by 3 bases, with 8 bases left in between. The CDR3 loop spans 12 amino acids. The CDR3 loop is CASSSQNYEQYF. The CDR3 DNA is TGCGCCAGCAGTTCACAAAACTACGAGCAGTACTTC.

The CDR3 DNA reads as TGTGCCAGCAGGCAGGGGGCAGAGACCCAGTACTTC. Translating it yields CASRQGAETQYF. The V gene is TRBV5-6, the J gene TRBJ2-5, with 8 bases that match TRBD1. Germline V gene data show CDR1 as SGHDT and CDR2 as YYEEEE. This CDR3 spans 12 amino acids. V gave up 5 bases and J gave up 4 bases; unmatched junction bases: 1.

The rearrangement joins TRBV6-5 to TRBJ2-7; 7 nucleotides align to TRBD1. CDR1 is MNHEY, CDR2 SVGAGI, per germline. This CDR3 region has 15 residues. V dropped 2 bases and J dropped 6; count of bases not matched to a gene: 10. CDR3 nucleotides: TGTGCCAGCAGTTACGAGGGGGCGCGTTTCGGCGAGCAGTACTTC. It encodes CASSYEGARFGEQYF.

The chain recombines TRBV2 with TRBJ1-3, with 8 bases lining up with TRBD1. Germline-derived CDR1 and CDR2 are SNHLY and FYNNEI. CDR3 size: 15 residues. With 3 bases clipped from V and 3 bases from J, the junction kept 4 bases outside the gene matches. The CDR3 region has the DNA TGTGCCAGCAGTGACAGGGGGCTGAGTGGAAACACCATATATTTT. Its translation: CASSDRGLSGNTIYF. The entire variable domain, with the rest obtained from reference TRBV2 and TRBJ1-3, is as follows: EPEVTQTPSHQVTQMGQEVILRCVPISNHLYFYWYRQILGQKVEFLVSFYNNEISEKSEIFDDQFSVERPDGSNFTLKIRSTKLEDSAMYFCASSDRGLSGNTIYFGEGSWLTVV.

The chain carries TRBV9 and TRBJ1-6; D might be TRBD1 (6 bases). Germline V gene sequence: CDR1 SGDLS, CDR2 YYNGEE. The CDR3 runs to 20 residues. Between the trimmed V and J ends, which lost 3 bases and 6 bases, there was a span of 28 bases. DNA of the CDR3: TGTGCCAGCAGCGAGGGGAACCGGGGGGGGCAGGGTGGTCGTAATTCACCCCTCCACTTT. Translating it yields CASSEGNRGGQGGRNSPLHF.

A remark on this clone: Other DNA sequences in this specimen translate into the identical CDR3. This chain joins TRBV7-2 and TRBJ1-2; no clear D. This CDR3 is built from 13 residues. Germline CDR1 SGHTA, CDR2 FQGNSA. The V end was cut by 0 bases, the J end by 0 bases, with 2 bases between. The CDR3 DNA follows: TGTGCCAGCAGCTTAGCAGCTAACTATGGCTACACCTTC. Its protein product is CASSLAANYGYTF.

This clone was seen just once. The chain carries TRBV6-1 and TRBJ2-3; TRBD1 might be the D (6 bases). Germline V gene sequence: CDR1 MNHNS, CDR2 SASEGT. This CDR3 is 15 amino acids long. V lost 7 bases, J lost 1 base, and 15 bases lay in between. DNA of the CDR3: TGTGCCAGCATTTCCCTGGGGGCGCGCACAGATACGCAGTATTTT. This encodes CASISLGARTDTQYF.

The CDR3 is CASSSSTGGTYEQYF. The CDR3 nucleotides are TGTGCCAGCAGCTCATCGACAGGGGGTACGTACGAGCAGTACTTC. The chain joins TRBV5-4 to TRBJ2-7; TRBD1 agrees at 9 bases. With V trimmed by 3 bases and J by 4 bases, 8 bases remained unmatched. Per the germline V gene, CDR1 is SGHNT and CDR2 is YYREEE (reference sequence). The CDR3 totals 15 residues.

This rearrangement joins TRBV29-1 to TRBJ1-1; 9 bases match TRBD1. Losses at the gene ends were 7 bases for V and 4 bases for J; bases not matched to a gene: 4. Germline V lookup: CDR1 SQVTM, CDR2 ANQGSEA. This CDR3 has 12 residues. CDR3 region: CSAWTGVTEAFF. As DNA, the CDR3 is TGCAGCGCCTGGACAGGGGTCACTGAAGCTTTCTTT.

The J gene is TRBJ2-1, the V gene TRBV4-3; D remains unclear. Germline lookup yields CDR1 LGHNA and CDR2 YSLEER. CDR3 length: 13 residues. V lost 0 bases, J lost 2 bases, and 2 bases lay in between. CDR3 loop: CASSQDTYNEQFF. As DNA, the CDR3 is TGCGCCAGCAGCCAAGACACCTACAATGAGCAGTTCTTC.

The V and J genes are TRBV7-2 and TRBJ2-3; 11 bases are shared with TRBD2. V shed 5 bases, J shed 2 bases, and the junction held 6 bases outside the gene matches. This CDR3 contains 16 residues. The V gene's germline CDR1 is SGHTA and CDR2 FQGNSA. CDR3 protein: CASSLSGGGNTDTQYF. DNA of the CDR3: TGTGCCAGCAGCCTTAGCGGGGGGGGGAACACAGATACGCAGTATTTT.

The chain is built from TRBV5-6 and TRBJ2-5; D is ambiguous. From germline, CDR1 is SGHDT and CDR2 YYEEEE. This CDR3 region has 14 residues. Deletions cut 1 base from V and 1 base from J, with 8 bases between. The CDR3 bases are TGTGCCAGCAGCTTGCCAGGTTCCCAAGAGACCCAGTACTTC. It codes for CASSLPGSQETQYF.

CDR3 DNA: TGTGCCAGCTCACCGGGGACAGGTCCCACTCATGGCTACACCTTC. This sequence encodes CASSPGTGPTHGYTF. The chain joins TRBV18 to TRBJ1-2; 8 bases line up with TRBD1. V gave up 3 bases and J gave up 6 bases; unmatched junction bases: 9. Germline lookup yields CDR1 KGHSH and CDR2 LQKENI. The CDR3 loop spans 15 amino acids. The variable domain in full, completed from reference TRBV18 and TRBJ1-2, reads NAGVMQNPRHLVRRRGQEARLRCSPMKGHSHVYWYRQLPEEGLKFMVYLQKENIIDESGMPKERFSAEFPKEGPSILRIQQVVRGDSAAYFCASSPGTGPTHGYTFGSGTRLTVV.

Comments on this clone: Other DNA sequences within the sample encode an identical CDR3. The chain recombines TRBV2 with TRBJ1-5; 8 bases match TRBD1. Germline CDR1 is SNHLY and CDR2 is FYNNEI. Trimming took 1 base from V and 7 from J; bases not matched to a gene: 6. The CDR3 contains 15 residues. This CDR3 is CASSEDRGSGQPQHF. The DNA of the CDR3 is TGTGCCAGCAGTGAAGACAGGGGGTCAGGGCAGCCCCAGCATTTT.

The genes are TRBV18 and TRBJ1-1; 9 bases fit TRBD1. The trim removed 2 bases at V and 1 base at J, leaving 8 bases unmatched. The length of the CDR3 is 17 residues. Germline CDR1 KGHSH, CDR2 LQKENI. CDR3 sequence: CASSPNFEGQGNTEAFF. CDR3 sequence (DNA): TGTGCCAGCTCACCAAACTTCGAGGGACAGGGGAACACTGAAGCTTTCTTT.